The TCR beta chain described here comes from a study of T cell changes during pregnancy in multiple sclerosis. Method: immunoSEQ multiplex PCR; TCRdb's copy keeps in-frame clones and lacks some. The sample records around 100,000 clones, almost 95% being singletons. This CDR3 has 15 amino acids. Germline V lookup: CDR1 LGHNA, CDR2 YNFKEQ. V dropped 1 base and J dropped 4 bases, with 14 bases sitting between them. This TCR was recovered from a female donor with multiple sclerosis, enrolled in a pregnancy study. The sequencing here drew on peripheral blood, taken after pregnancy. This rearrangement joins TRBV4-2 to TRBJ2-7; TRBD1 might be the D (5 bases). Here the CDR3 DNA reads TGTGCCAGCAGCCAAGGGTCTAGACAGCCTTACGAGCAGTACTTC. Encoded protein: CASSQGSRQPYEQYF.